This TCR beta chain was found in a study of Ad26.COV2.S vaccination and SARS-CoV-2 variants. Across the whole study: Trial arm assignment for the donor was COV1001 Ad26.COV2.S. In the study, Ad26.COV2.S was injected intramuscularly once, or twice 56 days apart. Study-wide findings and caveats: In TCR breadth and depth analyses, total T cell responses may have been underestimated.

To note about this clone: Antigen unknown.

V was shortened by 3 bases and J by 0 bases, with 13 bases between the two germline ends. CDR1 and CDR2 from the germline V gene are SGHTA and FQGTGA. CDR3 length equals 16 residues. Treatment of the sample: some 19 received Ad26.COV2.S at low or high dose, single or two shots; roughly five received placebo; per-sample allocation not given. At day 63 after the first vaccine or placebo injection, samples were drawn. Expressing Wuhan-strain SARS-CoV-2 spike, an Ad26 vector served as the vaccine. Method: immunoSEQ multiplex PCR; TCRdb's copy keeps in-frame clones and lacks some. The profile shows 360,000 or so clones, 80% to 90% of them singletons.

The TCR comes from a person aged 18-60 years who received the Ad26.COV2.S COVID-19 vaccine or a placebo. Sequenced here: peripheral blood, sampled in a trial of Ad26.COV2.S vaccine versus placebo. The rearrangement uses TRBV7-3 and TRBJ2-3, with TRBD2 as a possible D gene (5 bases). CDR3 sequence reads: CASSFNSATSTDTQYF. CDR3 nucleotide sequence: TGTGCCAGCAGCTTTAATAGCGCCACTAGCACAGATACGCAGTATTTT.